The subject of this entry is one TCR beta chain. These data belong to a study of blood T cell repertoires in COVID-19. Study-wide background: There were acute and convalescent COVID-19 samples, and they came from the United States, Italy and Spain. T cells, B-cell-depleted T cells, or PBMCs provided the cDNA or gDNA that served as material.

CDR3 length: 16 residues. V lost 7 bases, J lost 5 bases, and 9 bases stayed unmatched. Germline V gives CDR1 SGHDT, CDR2 YYEEEE. Original analysis: Reference gene primers were amplified, and this amplification served to estimate nucleated cell counts. Clones were sequenced by immunoSEQ multiplex PCR, and TCRdb holds only the in-frame ones, with some missing. V and J calls and clone size are given by that table; D and trimming were obtained from the DNA. The sample shows 400,000 to 500,000 clones, approximately 90% of them seen only once. This TCR was sampled from a woman aged 30 to 39 with active or convalescent COVID-19. The specimen was peripheral blood. The chain employs TRBV5-6 and TRBJ2-3, with TRBD2 matching 14 bases. The CDR3 nucleotides read TGTGCCAGCGACGTCCCCGGGACTAGCGGGAGAGATACGCAGTATTTT. This codes for CASDVPGTSGRDTQYF.